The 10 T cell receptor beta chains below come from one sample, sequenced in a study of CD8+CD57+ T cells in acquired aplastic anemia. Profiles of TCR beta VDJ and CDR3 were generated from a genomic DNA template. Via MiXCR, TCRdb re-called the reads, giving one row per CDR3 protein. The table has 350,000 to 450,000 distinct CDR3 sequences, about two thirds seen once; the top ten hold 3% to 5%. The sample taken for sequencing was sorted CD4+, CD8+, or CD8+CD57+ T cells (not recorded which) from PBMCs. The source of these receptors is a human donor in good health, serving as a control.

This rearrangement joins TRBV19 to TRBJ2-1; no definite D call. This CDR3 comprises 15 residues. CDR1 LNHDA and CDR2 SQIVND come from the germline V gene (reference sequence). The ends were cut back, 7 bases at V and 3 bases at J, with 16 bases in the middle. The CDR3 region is CASTPWAENYNEQFF. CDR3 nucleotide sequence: TGTGCCAGTACCCCATGGGCGGAGAACTACAATGAGCAGTTCTTC.

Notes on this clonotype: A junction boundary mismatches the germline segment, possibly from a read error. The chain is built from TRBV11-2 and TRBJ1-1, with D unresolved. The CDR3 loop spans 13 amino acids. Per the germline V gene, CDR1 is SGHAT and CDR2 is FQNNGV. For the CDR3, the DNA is TGTGCTAGCAGCTTAGTAGAGCTCGCTGAAGCTTTCTTT. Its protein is CASSLVELAEAFF.

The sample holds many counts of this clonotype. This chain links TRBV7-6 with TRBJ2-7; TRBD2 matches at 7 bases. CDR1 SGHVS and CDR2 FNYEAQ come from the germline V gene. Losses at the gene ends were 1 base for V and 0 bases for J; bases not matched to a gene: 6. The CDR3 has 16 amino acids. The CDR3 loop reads CASSLVPSGSSYEQYF. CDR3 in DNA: TGTGCCAGCAGCTTAGTTCCTAGCGGAAGCTCCTACGAGCAGTACTTC.

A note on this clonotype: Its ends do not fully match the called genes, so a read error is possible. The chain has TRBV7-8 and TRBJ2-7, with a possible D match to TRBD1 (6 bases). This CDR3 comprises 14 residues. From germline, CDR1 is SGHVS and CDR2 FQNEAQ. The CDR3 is CASSLTTGPGQHQF. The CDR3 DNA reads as TGTGCCAGCAGCTTGACGACAGGCCCTGGCCAGCACCAGTTC. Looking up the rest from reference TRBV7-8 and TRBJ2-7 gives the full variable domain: GAGVSQSPRYKVAKRGQDVALRCDPISGHVSLFWYQQALGQGPEFLTYFQNEAQLDKSGLPSDRFFAERPEGSVSTLKIQRTQQEDSAVYLCASSLTTGPGQHQFGPGTRLTVT.

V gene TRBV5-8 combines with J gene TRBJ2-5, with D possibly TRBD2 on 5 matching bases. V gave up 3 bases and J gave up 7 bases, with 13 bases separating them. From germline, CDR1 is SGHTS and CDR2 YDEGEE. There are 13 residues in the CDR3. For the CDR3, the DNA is TGTGCCAGCAGCTCGGGGTTTGAGAGGACCCAGTACTTC. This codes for CASSSGFERTQYF. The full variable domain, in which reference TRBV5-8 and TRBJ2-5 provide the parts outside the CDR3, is EAGVTQSPTHLIKTRGQQATLRCSPISGHTSVYWYQQALGLGLQFLLWYDEGEERNRGNFPPRFSGRQFPNYSSELNVNALELEDSALYLCASSSGFERTQYFGPGTRLLVL.

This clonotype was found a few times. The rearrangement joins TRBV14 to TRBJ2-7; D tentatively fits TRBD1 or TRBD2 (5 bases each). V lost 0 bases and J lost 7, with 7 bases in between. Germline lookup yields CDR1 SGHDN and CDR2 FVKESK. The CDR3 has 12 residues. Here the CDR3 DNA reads TGTGCCAGCAGCCAAGAGGGGGTAGAGCAGTACTTC. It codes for CASSQEGVEQYF.

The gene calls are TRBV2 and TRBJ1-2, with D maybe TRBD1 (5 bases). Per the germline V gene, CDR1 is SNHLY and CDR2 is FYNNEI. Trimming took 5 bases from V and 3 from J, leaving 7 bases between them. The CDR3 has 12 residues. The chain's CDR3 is CASSRRDYGYTF. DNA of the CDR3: TGTGCCAGCAGTCGCAGGGACTATGGCTACACCTTC.

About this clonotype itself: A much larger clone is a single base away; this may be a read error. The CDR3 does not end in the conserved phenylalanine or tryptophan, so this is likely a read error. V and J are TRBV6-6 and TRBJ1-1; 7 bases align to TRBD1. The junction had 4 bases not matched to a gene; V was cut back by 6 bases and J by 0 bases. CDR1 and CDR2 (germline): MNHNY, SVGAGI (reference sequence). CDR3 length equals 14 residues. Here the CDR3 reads CASRDRRLNTEAFL. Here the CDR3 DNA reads TGTGCCAGCAGGGACAGGCGACTGAACACTGAAGCTTTCCTT.

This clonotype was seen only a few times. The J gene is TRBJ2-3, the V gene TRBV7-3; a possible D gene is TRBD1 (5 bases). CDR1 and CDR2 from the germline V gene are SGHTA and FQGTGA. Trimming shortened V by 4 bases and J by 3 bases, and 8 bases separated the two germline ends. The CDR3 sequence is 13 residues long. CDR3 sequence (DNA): TGTGCCAGCAGCTCCCGACAGACAGATACGCAGTATTTT. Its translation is CASSSRQTDTQYF.

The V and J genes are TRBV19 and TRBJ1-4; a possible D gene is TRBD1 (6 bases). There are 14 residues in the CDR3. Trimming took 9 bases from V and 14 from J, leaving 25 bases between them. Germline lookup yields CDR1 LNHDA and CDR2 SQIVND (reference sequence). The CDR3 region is CASERNRADDTLFF. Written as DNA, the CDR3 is TGTGCCAGCGAGAGGAACAGGGCGGATGACACCCTGTTTTTT.